Below are 14 T cell receptor beta chains sequenced from a single sample in a study of blood T cell repertoires in COVID-19. TCRdb's table, derived via immunoSEQ multiplex PCR, lists solely in-frame clones and lacks some. This table has some 300,000 clones, 89% appearing once. Source material: PBMCs or T cells enriched from blood (not recorded which). The receptors stem from a woman in her thirties or forties who had recovered from COVID-19.

The chain has TRBV6-1 and TRBJ2-5, with 8 bases identical to TRBD2. CDR3 length: 17 residues. V dropped 2 bases and J dropped 7; count of bases not matched to a gene: 15. Germline assignment: CDR1 MNHNS and CDR2 SASEGT. The CDR3: CASSELGGGPVVGTQYF. CDR3 nucleotides: TGTGCCAGCAGTGAATTGGGCGGGGGGCCGGTGGTTGGGACCCAGTACTTC.

The gene calls are TRBV25-1 and TRBJ1-2; TRBD1 agrees at 9 bases. Trimming removed 4 bases from V and 5 bases from J; junction bases left unmatched: 2. The CDR3 consists of 13 residues. Germline V gene sequence: CDR1 MGHDK, CDR2 SYGVNS. This CDR3 is CASSGGQGYGYTF. The CDR3 region has the DNA TGTGCCAGCAGTGGGGGACAGGGTTATGGCTACACCTTC.

The chain links TRBV4-1 to TRBJ2-2; 8 bases match TRBD1. Germline loops: CDR1 MGHRA, CDR2 YSYEKL. With V trimmed by 7 bases and J by 1 base, 8 bases remained unmatched. The CDR3 extends over 16 amino acids. The CDR3 DNA reads TGCGCCAGCACCAAAGTGGGACAGGTGAACACCGGGGAGCTGTTTTTT. Its protein is CASTKVGQVNTGELFF.

In nucleotides, the CDR3 is TGTGCCGCCTCGGACGAGGGCACCGGGGAGCTGTTTTTT. Translation gives CAASDEGTGELFF. The chain employs TRBV7-2 and TRBJ2-2; maybe TRBD2 (5 bases). The CDR3 is 13 residues long. Deletions cut 11 bases from V and 4 bases from J, with 14 bases between. CDR1 is SGHTA and CDR2 is FQGNSA in the germline V gene.

V usage is TRBV27 and J usage is TRBJ2-1; D possibly corresponds to TRBD1 (5 bases). The germline CDR1 and CDR2 sequences are MNHEY and SMNVEV (reference sequence). CDR3 length: 15 residues. Trimming pared 5 bases from V and 8 bases from J, leaving 19 bases between. CDR3 protein: CASSTTVWGNDEQFF. The CDR3 DNA is TGTGCCAGCAGTACGACAGTCTGGGGAAATGATGAGCAGTTCTTC.

The rearrangement links TRBV6-5 to TRBJ1-1; possibly TRBD1 for D (5 bases). CDR3 length equals 15 residues. Germline assignment: CDR1 MNHEY and CDR2 SVGAGI. Trimming stripped 0 bases from V and 3 bases from J, with 11 bases between. The CDR3 bases are TGTGCCAGCAGTTACTCGCTAGGGGTGGACACTGAAGCTTTCTTT. This sequence encodes CASSYSLGVDTEAFF.

The V call is TRBV28, the J call TRBJ2-5, with 11 bases fitting TRBD2. V lost 3 bases, J lost 3 bases, and 6 bases stayed unmatched. This CDR3 contains 16 residues. The germline V gene has CDR1 MDHEN and CDR2 SYDVKM. CDR3 sequence: CASSFPGLAGKETQYF. The CDR3 nucleotides are TGTGCCAGCAGTTTCCCCGGACTAGCGGGTAAAGAGACCCAGTACTTC. Together with reference TRBV28 and TRBJ2-5, the CDR3 gives the full variable domain: DVKVTQSSRYLVKRTGEKVFLECVQDMDHENMFWYRQDPGLGLRLIYFSYDVKMKEKGDIPEGYSVSREKKERFSLILESASTNQTSMYLCASSFPGLAGKETQYFGPGTRLLVL.

The genes are TRBV3-1 (or the pseudogene TRBV3-2) and TRBJ2-7, with D possibly matching TRBD2 (5 bases). Germline-derived CDR1 and CDR2 are LGHDT and YNNKEL (reference sequence). Trimming took 0 bases from V and 2 from J, leaving 11 bases between them. The CDR3 runs 15 residues. CDR3 nucleotide sequence: TGTGCCAGCAGCCAAGATCTGGTCGGGACCTACGAGCAGTACTTC. Amino acid sequence: CASSQDLVGTYEQYF.

This clone was seen a single time. The chain recombines TRBV27 with TRBJ1-4; unclear D gene. CDR1 is MNHEY, CDR2 SMNVEV, per germline (reference sequence). The CDR3 contains 13 residues. V shed 5 bases and J shed 4 bases, with 8 bases lying between them. The CDR3 coding sequence is TGTGCCAGCAGTCCCGGTGATAATGAAAAACTGTTTTTT. This gives the protein CASSPGDNEKLFF.

J is TRBJ2-7 and V is TRBV2, with TRBD1 matching over 7 bases. This CDR3 comprises 15 residues. Trimming took 6 bases from V and 1 from J; bases not matched to a gene: 9. Germline V gene lookup returns CDR1 SNHLY and CDR2 FYNNEI. Written as DNA, the CDR3 is TGTGCCAGCAGGGACGACAGGGTTGGGTCCTACGAGCAGTACTTC. Its translation is CASRDDRVGSYEQYF.

This clone was counted only a few times. In nucleotides, the CDR3 is TGCGCCAGCGGAGCCGCCCCTAGCGGGAGGACCGGGGAGCTGTTTTTT. It encodes CASGAAPSGRTGELFF. This chain uses TRBV5-1 with TRBJ2-2; 11 nucleotides align to TRBD2. The junction had 10 bases not matched to a gene; V was cut back by 7 bases and J by 5 bases. The CDR3 has 16 amino acids. From germline, CDR1 is SGHRS and CDR2 YFSETQ.

For the CDR3, the DNA is TGTGCCAGCAGTCCCCGGACTAGCGGGGGCAATGAGCAGTTCTTC. Protein product: CASSPRTSGGNEQFF. This sequence joins TRBV27 and TRBJ2-1; TRBD2 matches 13 bases. The trim removed 5 bases at V and 6 bases at J, leaving 4 bases unmatched. The CDR3 has 15 residues. Germline V gene sequence: CDR1 MNHEY, CDR2 SMNVEV (reference sequence).

This chain links TRBV5-1 with TRBJ2-4; D perhaps matches TRBD1 (6 bases). Germline lookup yields CDR1 SGHRS and CDR2 YFSETQ. This CDR3 comprises 15 residues. Trimming stripped 4 bases from V and 7 bases from J, with 18 bases between. The CDR3 nucleotides read TGCGCCAGCAGCAAGAATGGACAGACGGTTAACATTCAGTACTTC. Protein: CASSKNGQTVNIQYF.

The chain links TRBV10-2 to TRBJ1-1; tentatively, D is TRBD1 (5 bases). Germline values: CDR1 WSHSY, CDR2 SAAADI. The ends were cut back, 2 bases at V and 3 bases at J, with 10 bases in the middle. This CDR3 spans 14 amino acids. Here the CDR3 DNA reads TGCGCCAGCAGTGAGGGGGGGAGGGACACTGAAGCTTTCTTT. This codes for CASSEGGRDTEAFF.